The entry that follows covers one T cell receptor (beta chain) sequence. This sample was included in a study of blood T cell repertoires in COVID-19. Method: immunoSEQ multiplex PCR; TCRdb's copy keeps in-frame clones and lacks some. The data contain hundreds of thousands of clones, around nine tenths of them singletons. Germline CDR1 and CDR2: SGDLS and YYNGEE. V lost 4 bases and J lost 6; bases outside the gene matches: 10. The CDR3 has 15 residues. The specimen was PBMCs or T cells enriched from blood (not recorded which). The sequence derives from a woman aged 45-59 years who had recovered from COVID-19. This chain links TRBV9 with TRBJ1-3, with 7 bases identical to TRBD1. The CDR3 coding sequence is TGTGCCAGCAGCACCGAAGTTACAGGGGTAAACACCATATATTTT. The encoded protein is CASSTEVTGVNTIYF.